This TCR beta chain was identified during a study of cytomegalovirus exposure and HLA in healthy donors. Findings of the study overall: Despite most TCR sequences being rare, some public TCRs occurred in many donors. In a later analysis, across HLA loci, associated TCR counts were highest for DRB1, lowest for HLA-C. The study put around 180 TCR beta chains on its list as cytomegalovirus-associated.

The PCR ran on 60 Vbeta and 13 Jbeta primers. Produced via immunoSEQ multiplex PCR; TCRdb's table is partial and in-frame only. The sample table includes roughly 110,000 clones. Though nominally healthy at sampling, donors likely had unrecorded immune exposures. Details on this clone: Antigen: not known.

CDR3 length: 16 residues. CDR1 is KGHSH and CDR2 is LQKENI in the germline V gene. V dropped 5 bases and J dropped 0; count of bases not matched to a gene: 3. The material sequenced was PBMCs. The chain links TRBV18 to TRBJ2-6; 8 nucleotides agree with TRBD1. The sequence was collected from a man aged 35 to 55 in good health and CMV-seropositive. The CDR3 loop reads CASSGQGNSGANVLTF. The CDR3 DNA sequence: TGTGCCAGCTCAGGACAGGGAAACTCTGGGGCCAACGTCCTGACTTTC.